Following are 31 T cell receptor beta chains from one sample sequenced in a study of T cell changes during pregnancy in multiple sclerosis. Using immunoSEQ multiplex PCR, the repertoire was profiled, and TCRdb retains in-frame clones only, with some absent. The table lists tens of thousands of clones, around 93% of them singletons. The sequenced sample was peripheral blood, obtained in the second trimester of pregnancy. Receptors originate from a female donor in good health, enrolled as a control in a pregnancy study.

The CDR3 nucleotides are TGTGCCAGCAGCGTAGCTACTAGTCGGCAAGAGACCCAGTACTTC. It is translated as CASSVATSRQETQYF. This chain joins TRBV9 and TRBJ2-5; maybe TRBD2 (5 bases). The CDR3 runs to 15 residues. CDR1 and CDR2 from the germline V gene are SGDLS and YYNGEE. V was trimmed by 0 bases and J by 2 bases, leaving 11 bases between them.

The rearrangement uses TRBV29-1 and TRBJ2-7; D possibly corresponds to TRBD1 (6 bases). This CDR3 has 13 residues. V was trimmed by 5 bases and J by 2 bases, leaving 13 bases between them. Germline V gives CDR1 SQVTM, CDR2 ANQGSEA. CDR3: CSVTKGVTYEQYF. DNA of the CDR3: TGCAGCGTTACGAAGGGGGTCACCTACGAGCAGTACTTC.

The chain links TRBV12-1 to TRBJ2-7; TRBD2 is the table's D call and was not checked against the DNA. TRBV12-1 is tagged as a pseudogene. CDR3 length: 17 residues. The CDR3 loop reads CASSFVTPGLPTYEQYF. In DNA, the CDR3 is TGTGCCAGCAGCTTTGTAACGCCGGGACTACCCACCTACGAGCAGTACTTC.

This clone was seen more than once but under ten times. The CDR3 sequence is CALEEGEAFF. The CDR3 nucleotides are TGTGCCCTAGAGGAGGGGGAAGCTTTCTTT. The rearrangement uses TRBV30 and TRBJ1-1; tentatively, D is TRBD1 (5 bases). Trimming removed 8 bases from V and 8 bases from J, with 12 bases in between. Germline-derived CDR1 and CDR2 are GTSNPN and SVGIG (reference sequence). The CDR3 totals 10 residues.

The CDR3 region is CASRPQTDYNEQFF. The DNA for the CDR3 is TGTGCCAGTAGACCCCAGACAGATTACAATGAGCAGTTCTTC. V and J are TRBV19 and TRBJ2-1; possible D gene TRBD1, 5 bases. CDR1 LNHDA and CDR2 SQIVND come from the germline V gene (reference sequence). The CDR3 has 14 amino acids. Deletions cut 6 bases from V and 4 bases from J, with 13 bases between.

The chain couples TRBV4-2 to TRBJ1-2; D gene unclear. The CDR3 is 15 residues long. Trimming removed 0 bases from V and 4 bases from J, with 12 bases in between. The germline CDR1 and CDR2 sequences are LGHNA and YNFKEQ. CDR3 in amino acids: CASSQDNTAIYGYTF. The CDR3 DNA reads as TGTGCCAGCAGCCAAGATAACACAGCCATCTATGGCTACACCTTC.

The chain employs TRBV7-9 and TRBJ2-5, with D possibly matching TRBD2 (6 bases). Germline CDR1 and CDR2: SEHNR and FQNEAQ (reference sequence). The CDR3 has 10 amino acids. V lost 1 base to trimming and J lost 14 bases, with 8 bases between them. CDR3 sequence (DNA): TGTGCCAGCAGCTTAGGGGGACTTTACTTC. This translates into CASSLGGLYF.

The rearrangement links TRBV9 to TRBJ2-2; D gene ambiguous. The CDR3 runs 15 residues. V lost 0 bases to trimming and J lost 6 bases, with 12 bases between them. The germline gives CDR1 SGDLS, CDR2 YYNGEE. The CDR3 loop is CASSVGSRSPGELFF. CDR3 bases: TGTGCCAGCAGCGTAGGCTCTAGATCTCCCGGGGAGCTGTTTTTT.

The V gene is TRBV15, the J gene TRBJ1-6; the D gene is possibly TRBD1 (5 bases). The V end was cut by 5 bases, the J end by 7 bases, with 24 bases between. Germline CDR1 LNHNV, CDR2 YYDKDF (reference sequence). This CDR3 is 18 amino acids long. The CDR3 sequence: CATSSRTRISSGNSPLHF. In nucleotides, the CDR3 is TGTGCCACCAGCTCCCGGACCAGGATTTCGTCAGGGAATTCACCCCTCCACTTT.

The CDR3 region has the DNA TGTGCCAGCAGCAAAGGTGCCGGGGAGGGCACAGATACGCAGTATTTT. Translation: CASSKGAGEGTDTQYF. This chain joins TRBV21-1 and TRBJ2-3; TRBD2, as called in the table, went unchecked against the DNA. TRBV21-1 has pseudogene status. CDR3 size: 16 residues.

V and J are TRBV2 and TRBJ2-1; 9 bases are shared with TRBD2. This CDR3 has 15 amino acids. CDR1 is SNHLY, CDR2 FYNNEI, per germline. J gave up 3 bases and V 6 bases, and 6 bases lay outside the gene matches. The CDR3 sequence is CASRGGGGGYNEQFF. In DNA, the CDR3 is TGTGCCAGCAGGGGCGGGGGGGGCGGCTACAATGAGCAGTTCTTC. Combining the CDR3 with reference TRBV2 and TRBJ2-1 gives the whole variable domain EPEVTQTPSHQVTQMGQEVILRCVPISNHLYFYWYRQILGQKVEFLVSFYNNEISEKSEIFDDQFSVERPDGSNFTLKIRSTKLEDSAMYFCASRGGGGGYNEQFFGPGTRLTVL.

The J gene is TRBJ2-2, the V gene TRBV6-7; D is perhaps TRBD1 (5 bases). TRBV6-7 is sorted into the ORF group, with uncertain function. The CDR3 sequence is 15 residues long. Trimming removed 8 bases from V and 6 bases from J, with 19 bases in between. CDR3 region: CASRSWTIPSGELFF. The CDR3 DNA reads TGTGCCAGCCGTAGTTGGACAATCCCCTCCGGGGAGCTGTTTTTT.

The rearrangement joins TRBV6-5 to TRBJ2-7, with a weak D call TRBD1 (5 bases). V gave up 7 bases and J gave up 2 bases, with 15 bases separating them. This CDR3 spans 14 amino acids. CDR1 and CDR2 (germline): MNHEY, SVGAGI. CDR3 coding DNA: TGTGCCAGCAAAATCGCAGGGCGAACCTACGAGCAGTACTTC. Amino acid sequence: CASKIAGRTYEQYF.

The chain carries TRBV30 and TRBJ2-3, with D possibly being TRBD2 (5 bases). V gave up 0 bases and J gave up 5 bases, with 9 bases separating them. Germline V gene lookup returns CDR1 GTSNPN and CDR2 SVGIG (reference sequence). The CDR3 is 13 amino acids. This CDR3 reads CAWSVAGGDTQYF. CDR3 coding DNA: TGTGCCTGGAGTGTTGCGGGCGGAGATACGCAGTATTTT.

The J gene is TRBJ2-2, the V gene TRBV5-6; no clear D. This CDR3 has 16 residues. Deletions cut 1 base from V and 3 bases from J, with 13 bases between. Germline CDR1 is SGHDT and CDR2 is YYEEEE. CDR3 amino acids: CASSLYRRPDTGELFF. CDR3 nucleotide sequence: TGTGCCAGCAGCTTGTATCGGAGACCCGACACCGGGGAGCTGTTTTTT.

CDR3 nucleotides: TGTGCCAGCAGCCGCGACAGGGGCCCCTGGGACGAGCAGTACTTC. This sequence encodes CASSRDRGPWDEQYF. The chain combines TRBV5-8 with TRBJ2-7; TRBD1 aligns across 8 bases. The ends lost 4 bases at V and 5 bases at J; junction bases unmatched: 11. This CDR3 has 15 amino acids. Germline CDR1 is SGHTS and CDR2 is YDEGEE.

The V call is TRBV12-5, the J call TRBJ1-1; D gene ambiguous. The V gene's germline CDR1 is LGHNT and CDR2 FRNRAP. This CDR3 spans 15 amino acids. V was clipped by 2 bases and J by 6 bases, with 16 bases between them. The CDR3 sequence is CASGLPGGSTAEAFF. The CDR3 DNA sequence: TGTGCTAGTGGTTTGCCTGGCGGATCGACCGCTGAAGCTTTCTTT.

This clone was picked up one time. V and J are TRBV28 and TRBJ1-4, with a weak D call TRBD1 (5 bases). The CDR3 loop spans 14 amino acids. The V end was cut by 2 bases, the J end by 4 bases, with 8 bases between. Germline CDR1 and CDR2: MDHEN and SYDVKM. CDR3 protein: CASSLGGGNEKLFF. The CDR3 bases are TGTGCCAGCAGTTTAGGGGGGGGTAATGAAAAACTGTTTTTT.

This clone was seen a handful of times. The J gene is TRBJ2-3, the V gene TRBV28; 8 nucleotides match TRBD2. The J segment lost 2 bases and the V segment lost 4 bases, leaving 8 bases of the junction unmatched. CDR1 MDHEN and CDR2 SYDVKM come from the germline V gene. This CDR3 is 16 amino acids long. CDR3 in DNA: TGTGCCAGCAGTTCGACCGGAGCGGGGGACACAGATACGCAGTATTTT. Translation: CASSSTGAGDTDTQYF.

This clone was counted a single time. V is TRBV7-2 and J is TRBJ2-7, with 8 bases identical to TRBD2. The trim removed 3 bases at V and 1 base at J, leaving 5 bases unmatched. This CDR3 region has 15 residues. Germline values: CDR1 SGHTA, CDR2 FQGNSA. CDR3: CASSLGLVISYEQYF. The CDR3 nucleotides are TGTGCCAGCAGCTTGGGACTAGTAATATCCTACGAGCAGTACTTC.

The chain is built from TRBV11-2 and TRBJ2-2; weak D call: TRBD2 (5 bases). V lost 3 bases to trimming and J lost 0 bases, with 8 bases between them. The germline V gene has CDR1 SGHAT and CDR2 FQNNGV. This CDR3 has 15 amino acids. The CDR3 bases are TGTGCCAGCAGCTTTGAACTAGCGAACACCGGGGAGCTGTTTTTT. It codes for CASSFELANTGELFF.

The chain couples TRBV7-3 to TRBJ2-1; 7 bases map to TRBD2. The germline CDR1 and CDR2 sequences are SGHTA and FQGTGA. This CDR3 has 13 residues. V lost 1 base to trimming and J lost 6 bases; unmatched junction nucleotides: 0. CDR3: CASSLKRGNEQFF. CDR3 DNA: TGTGCCAGCAGCTTAAAGCGGGGCAATGAGCAGTTCTTC.

Many counts were recorded for this clone. The chain employs TRBV19 and TRBJ2-1; 8 positions match TRBD2. Germline loops: CDR1 LNHDA, CDR2 SQIVND (reference sequence). This CDR3 comprises 15 residues. Trimming removed 7 bases from V and 8 bases from J; junction bases left unmatched: 13. DNA of the CDR3: TGTGCCAGTAAAAATGTACCGGGAGGGCCTTATGAGCAGTTCTTC. It specifies CASKNVPGGPYEQFF. Full variable domain (missing parts from reference TRBV19 and TRBJ2-1): DGGITQSPKYLFRKEGQNVTLSCEQNLNHDAMYWYRQDPGQGLRLIYYSQIVNDFQKGDIAEGYSVSREKKESFPLTVTSAQKNPTAFYLCASKNVPGGPYEQFFGPGTRLTVL.

The sample holds one count of this clone. This sequence joins TRBV28 and TRBJ2-1; D is perhaps TRBD2 (5 bases). The V end was cut by 8 bases, the J end by 0 bases, with 20 bases between. Germline CDR1 MDHEN, CDR2 SYDVKM. This CDR3 comprises 17 residues. For the CDR3, the DNA is TGTGCCAGCTCTTCGGTCGAGGGCGGATCCTCCTACAATGAGCAGTTCTTC. It is translated as CASSSVEGGSSYNEQFF.

V gene TRBV6-5 combines with J gene TRBJ1-4, with D possibly TRBD1 on 6 matching bases. Germline V gene lookup returns CDR1 MNHEY and CDR2 SVGAGI. Trimming cost V 10 bases and J 7 bases, with 19 bases left between them. The CDR3 has 14 amino acids. The CDR3 protein is CATRKQGIFEKLFF. The CDR3 DNA sequence: TGTGCCACCCGAAAACAGGGAATTTTTGAAAAACTGTTTTTT.

V gene TRBV30 combines with J gene TRBJ1-2; 7 bases line up with TRBD1. CDR1 GTSNPN and CDR2 SVGIG come from the germline V gene (reference sequence). This CDR3 has 14 amino acids. J lost 1 base, V lost 3 bases, and 5 bases had no gene match. CDR3 nucleotide sequence: TGTGCCTGGAGGCGGGACAGAATTAACTATGGCTACACCTTC. Amino acids: CAWRRDRINYGYTF.

Here the CDR3 reads CASSFSQGPYEQYF. The CDR3 DNA is TGTGCCAGCAGTTTCTCCCAGGGTCCCTACGAGCAGTACTTC. The chain joins TRBV27 to TRBJ2-7, with D tentatively TRBD1 (5 bases). Per germline, CDR1 MNHEY and CDR2 SMNVEV (reference sequence). This CDR3 region has 14 residues. Trimming shortened V by 3 bases and J by 2 bases, and 11 bases separated the two germline ends.

The chain has TRBV5-4 and TRBJ2-6; perhaps TRBD1 as D (5 bases). This CDR3 contains 15 residues. Per germline, CDR1 SGHNT and CDR2 YYREEE (reference sequence). V was shortened by 3 bases and J by 0 bases, with 7 bases between the two germline ends. The CDR3 spells CASSSQGSGANVLTF. The DNA of the CDR3 is TGTGCCAGCAGCTCGCAGGGCTCTGGGGCCAACGTCCTGACTTTC.

V and J are TRBV30 and TRBJ2-7, with 10 bases that match TRBD2. The CDR3 has 16 residues. Germline assignment: CDR1 GTSNPN and CDR2 SVGIG (reference sequence). J lost 3 bases, V lost 1 base, and 9 bases had no gene match. The CDR3 coding sequence is TGTGCCTGGAGTGGACGTCTAGCGGGGGCCCGCTACGAGCAGTACTTC. Translated: CAWSGRLAGARYEQYF.

In DNA, the CDR3 is TGTGCCAGCAGACCCCTAGAGCCGAGCTCCTACAATGAGCAGTTCTTC. Translating it yields CASRPLEPSSYNEQFF. The rearrangement links TRBV28 to TRBJ2-1; no clear D. V lost 6 bases, J lost 0 bases, and 15 bases lay in between. CDR3 length equals 16 residues. Germline CDR1 and CDR2: MDHEN and SYDVKM.

Here the CDR3 reads CASSLAMISEQFF. CDR3 sequence (DNA): TGTGCCAGCAGCTTAGCGATGATCAGTGAGCAGTTCTTC. This rearrangement joins TRBV7-9 to TRBJ2-1, with D hard to call. Trimming shortened V by 0 bases and J by 9 bases, and 9 bases separated the two germline ends. Per the germline V gene, CDR1 is SEHNR and CDR2 is FQNEAQ (reference sequence). The CDR3 is 13 amino acids.